Each of the 17 T cell receptor beta chains below was sequenced from the same sample in a study of T cells in Graves' hyperthyroidism and ophthalmopathy. TCR beta CDR3 region amplification was performed from RNA transcripts. During a first-round RT-PCR of the TCR CDR3, the HTBI primer set was used. TCRdb analysed the multiplex PCR reads with MiXCR anew, one entry per CDR3 protein. The sample carries hundreds of thousands of distinct CDR3 sequences, around 39% recorded once. The specimen sequenced was blood. The receptor source for this set is a man in his late teens or twenties with Graves' hyperthyroidism.

Only a few counts were recorded for this clonotype. The chain links TRBV12-3 or TRBV12-4 to TRBJ1-5; 8 bases are a match to TRBD1. The CDR3 runs to 14 residues. V gave up 8 bases and J gave up 7 bases; unmatched junction bases: 10. The CDR3 bases are TGTGCCAGCCGCGGACAGGGAGGCGAGCAGCCCCAGCATTTT. Translation: CASRGQGGEQPQHF.

This clonotype occurred many times. The chain carries TRBV7-8 and TRBJ2-5, with 7 bases fitting TRBD1. The germline V gene has CDR1 SGHVS and CDR2 FQNEAQ. The V gene end was trimmed by 5 bases and the J gene end by 5 bases; junction bases not matched to a gene: 11. This CDR3 is 15 amino acids long. Here the CDR3 DNA reads TGTGCCAGCAGCCGGTTCCGGGACAGCCTGGAGACCCAGTACTTC. Protein product: CASSRFRDSLETQYF.

This clonotype came up many times. The chain couples TRBV11-2 to TRBJ1-1; D is undetermined. The V gene's germline CDR1 is SGHAT and CDR2 FQNNGV. CDR3 length: 15 amino acids. With 0 bases removed from V and 0 bases from J, the gap between germline ends came to 8 bases. As DNA, the CDR3 is TGTGCCAGCAGCTTAGAGCCTGCCATGAACACTGAAGCTTTCTTT. Translation: CASSLEPAMNTEAFF.

This clonotype has just one count. V is TRBV25-1 and J is TRBJ1-2, with 8 positions matching TRBD1. The V segment lost 4 bases and the J segment 6 bases; nucleotides outside the gene matches: 7. The CDR3 loop spans 14 amino acids. Germline V gene sequence: CDR1 MGHDK, CDR2 SYGVNS. The CDR3 here is CASSGGQGKNGYTF. The CDR3 DNA follows: TGTGCCAGCAGTGGAGGACAGGGAAAGAATGGCTACACCTTC.

Concerning this clonotype: Possible read error: a much larger clone is one base away. V gene TRBV7-9 combines with J gene TRBJ1-6; 10 nucleotides line up with TRBD1. Trimming cost V 6 bases and J 8 bases; bases outside gene matches: 10. CDR3 size: 16 residues. Germline CDR1 SEHNR, CDR2 FQNEAQ (reference sequence). The CDR3 reads CASSSLRGTGDSPLHF. The CDR3 DNA reads as TGTGCCAGCAGTTCCCTGAGGGGGACAGGGGATTCACCCCTCCACTTT.

This clonotype was seen more than once but under ten times. The chain combines TRBV5-1 with TRBJ1-3; possibly TRBD1 for D (6 bases). The CDR3 spans 16 residues. V was shortened by 0 bases and J by 0 bases, with 10 bases between the two germline ends. CDR1 and CDR2 (germline): SGHRS, YFSETQ. The CDR3 spells CASSLVGDISGNTIYF. The CDR3 coding sequence is TGCGCCAGCAGCTTGGTCGGGGACATCTCTGGAAACACCATATATTTT.

This clonotype occurred a few times. The chain links TRBV11-2 to TRBJ2-5; the D gene is possibly TRBD1 (6 bases). V lost 5 bases and J 1 base, leaving 11 bases between the germline ends. The CDR3 runs to 14 residues. CDR1 SGHAT and CDR2 FQNNGV come from the germline V gene. Here the CDR3 DNA reads TGTGCCAGCAGCCCCCCACAGGGCCAAGAGACCCAGTACTTC. The encoded protein is CASSPPQGQETQYF.

This clonotype was detected only a few times. The rearrangement links TRBV12-3 or TRBV12-4 to TRBJ1-1; D is ambiguous. The CDR3 loop spans 11 amino acids. Trimming left V 7 bases short and J 6 bases short, with 9 bases between. CDR3 nucleotides: TGTGCCAGCACCGTAGGTGCTGAAGCTTTCTTT. Amino acid sequence: CASTVGAEAFF.

This clonotype was observed a single time. A read error may account for a junction end that differs from germline. V is TRBV10-3 and J is TRBJ1-1; D possibly corresponds to TRBD1 (5 bases). The CDR3 has 13 residues. From germline, CDR1 is ENHRY and CDR2 SYGVKD. This CDR3 reads CAIKGALGTEAFF. CDR3 coding DNA: TGTGCCATCAAAGGGGCGTTAGGTACTGAAGCTTTCTTC.

This chain connects TRBV20-1 to TRBJ2-7, with TRBD2 identical over 8 bases. The V segment lost 4 bases and the J segment 6 bases; nucleotides outside the gene matches: 11. The germline V gene encodes CDR1 DFQATT and CDR2 SNEGSKA (reference sequence). The CDR3 spans 14 residues. In DNA, the CDR3 is TGCAGTGCTACCAGCGGGAGAGCTGGCGGCGAGCAGTACTTC. It translates to CSATSGRAGGEQYF.

This clonotype was seen a handful of times. The chain carries TRBV5-6 and TRBJ1-6; no clear D. Trimming pared 2 bases from V and 7 bases from J, leaving 10 bases between. The CDR3 has 14 amino acids. The germline V gene has CDR1 SGHDT and CDR2 YYEEEE. CDR3 region: CASSLNRGNSPLHF. CDR3 DNA: TGTGCCAGCAGCTTAAATCGAGGGAATTCACCCCTCCACTTT.

This clonotype was seen ten or more times. The rearrangement joins TRBV7-2 to TRBJ1-3; D is unresolved. Germline V gene lookup returns CDR1 SGHTA and CDR2 FQGNSA. The CDR3 has 11 amino acids. The V end lost 3 bases, the J end lost 8 bases, and 5 bases lay between the germline ends. The CDR3 nucleotides are TGTGCCAGCAGCTTGGAGCACACCATATATTTT. Its protein product is CASSLEHTIYF. The full variable domain, with the rest looked up from reference TRBV7-2 and TRBJ1-3, is GAGVSQSPSNKVTEKGKDVELRCDPISGHTALYWYRQSLGQGLEFLIYFQGNSAPDKSGLPSDRFSAERTGGSVSTLTIQRTQQEDSAVYLCASSLEHTIYFGEGSWLTVV.

The chain is built from TRBV5-1 and TRBJ1-2; maybe TRBD1 (6 bases). Germline V gene sequence: CDR1 SGHRS, CDR2 YFSETQ. The CDR3 totals 14 residues. Deletions cut 4 bases from V and 6 bases from J, with 16 bases between. The CDR3 bases are TGCGCCAGCAGCGGAGGAGCAGGGGCCCATGGCTACACCTTC. This gives the protein CASSGGAGAHGYTF.

This clonotype was counted many times. The rearrangement links TRBV2 to TRBJ2-2; D remains ambiguous. V gave up 2 bases and J gave up 3 bases, with 4 bases separating them. In germline, CDR1 is SNHLY, CDR2 FYNNEI. This CDR3 has 13 amino acids. This chain's CDR3 is CASSETDTGELFF. The CDR3 DNA reads TGTGCCAGCAGTGAAACCGACACCGGGGAGCTGTTTTTT.

The chain carries TRBV20-1 and TRBJ1-5; 10 nucleotides line up with TRBD1. CDR3 length: 15 amino acids. Germline V gene data show CDR1 as DFQATT and CDR2 as SNEGSKA (reference sequence). V lost 3 bases and J lost 6; bases outside the gene matches: 8. The CDR3 DNA follows: TGCAGTGCTAGGGGAGGGGACAGGGGTGGTCAGCCCCAGCATTTT. Translated, it gives CSARGGDRGGQPQHF.

The J gene is TRBJ1-1, the V gene TRBV6-5; a possible D gene is TRBD1 (6 bases). From germline, CDR1 is MNHEY and CDR2 SVGAGI. This CDR3 has 13 amino acids. V lost 0 bases and J 10 bases, leaving 12 bases between the germline ends. Written as DNA, the CDR3 is TGTGCCAGCAGTTACTCCCCAGGGGCCGGAGCTTTCTTT. As protein: CASSYSPGAGAFF.

Remarks on this clonotype: A much larger clone differs from this one at a single base, so this may be a read error. This chain links TRBV19 with TRBJ1-5, with TRBD1 as a possible D gene (5 bases). Deletions cut 9 bases from V and 6 bases from J, with 18 bases between. This CDR3 has 14 amino acids. Per the germline V gene, CDR1 is LNHDA and CDR2 is SQIVND (reference sequence). CDR3 coding DNA: TGTGCCAGCGGCCAGATGGGGGAGTCTCAGCCCCAGCATTTT. It yields the protein CASGQMGESQPQHF.